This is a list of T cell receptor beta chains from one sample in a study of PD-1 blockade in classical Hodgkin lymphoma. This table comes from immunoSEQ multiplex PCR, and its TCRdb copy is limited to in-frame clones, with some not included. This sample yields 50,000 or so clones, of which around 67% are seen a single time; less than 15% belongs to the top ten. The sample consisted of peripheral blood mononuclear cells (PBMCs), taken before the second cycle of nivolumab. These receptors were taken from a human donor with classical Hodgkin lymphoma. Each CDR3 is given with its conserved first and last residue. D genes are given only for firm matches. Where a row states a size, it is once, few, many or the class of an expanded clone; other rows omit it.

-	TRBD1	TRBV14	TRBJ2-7	TGTGCCAGCAGCCACTCCGGGACAGGGGGCTACGAGCAGTACTTC	CASSHSGTGGYEQYF
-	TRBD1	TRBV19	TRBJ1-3	TGTGCCAGTAGCCGGACAGGGAACTCTGGAAACACCATATATTTT	CASSRTGNSGNTIYF
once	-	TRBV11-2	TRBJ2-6	TGTGCCAGCAGCTTAGAGGGTGGGACCGGGGCCAACGTCCTGACTTTC	CASSLEGGTGANVLTF
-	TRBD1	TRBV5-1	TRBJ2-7	TGCGCCAGCAGCTTGGGGCCGGGACAGGGGGCGTACGAGCAGTACTTC	CASSLGPGQGAYEQYF
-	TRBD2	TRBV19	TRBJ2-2	TGTGCCAGTAGTATGGGACTAGCGAACACCGGGGAGCTGTTTTTT	CASSMGLANTGELFF
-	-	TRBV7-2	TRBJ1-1	TGTGCCAGCAGCTTAAATGTTCTAAACACTGAAGCTTTCTTT	CASSLNVLNTEAFF
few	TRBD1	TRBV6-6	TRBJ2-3	TGTGCCAGCAGTTACTCGGGGACAGGAACAGATACGCAGTATTTT	CASSYSGTGTDTQYF
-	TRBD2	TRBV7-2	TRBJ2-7	TGTGCCAGCAGCCCCCTAGCGGGAGCGCTGTACGAGCAGTACTTC	CASSPLAGALYEQYF
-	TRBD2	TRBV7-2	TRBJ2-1	TGTGCCAGCAGCTTAGGGAACGGGAGGGTGGATGAGCAGTTCTTC	CASSLGNGRVDEQFF
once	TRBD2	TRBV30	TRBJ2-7	TGTGCCTGGGGGGGGACTAGCGGGAGTGCGGTCTACGAGCAGTACTTC	CAWGGTSGSAVYEQYF
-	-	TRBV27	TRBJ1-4	TGTGCCAGCAGTTTATCCCCTAATAATGAAAAACTGTTTTTT	CASSLSPNNEKLFF
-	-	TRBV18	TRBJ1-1	TGTGCCAGCTCACCGGCGGTTAACACTGAAGCTTTCTTT	CASSPAVNTEAFF
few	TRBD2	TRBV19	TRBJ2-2	TGTGCCAGTAGCCCAGGGAGGGTAGCCGGGGAGCTGTTTTTT	CASSPGRVAGELFF
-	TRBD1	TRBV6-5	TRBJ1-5	TGTGCCAGCAGGTCCGGGACAGGGGCTGGGCCCCAGCATTTT	CASRSGTGAGPQHF
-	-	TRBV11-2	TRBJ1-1	TGTGCCAGCAGCTTACAGGTCCGTAACACTGAAGCTTTCTTT	CASSLQVRNTEAFF
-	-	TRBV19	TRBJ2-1	TGTGCCAGTAGTATACGGGGACAAATCTACAATGAGCAGTTCTTC	CASSIRGQIYNEQFF
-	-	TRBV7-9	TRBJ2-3	TGTGCCAGCAGCAAGACTTCTCCAGATACGCAGTATTTT	CASSKTSPDTQYF
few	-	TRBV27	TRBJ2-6	TGTGCCAGCAGTTTACAGGGTGCTGGGGCCAACGTCCTGACTTTC	CASSLQGAGANVLTF
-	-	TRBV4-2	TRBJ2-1	TGTGCCAGCAGCCAAGATCGGGCGGGACCCTACAATGAGCAGTTCTTC	CASSQDRAGPYNEQFF
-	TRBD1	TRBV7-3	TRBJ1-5	TGTGCTAGCGCAGGACAGGGGAATCAGCCCCAGCATTTT	CASAGQGNQPQHF